Given below is one T cell receptor beta chain in context. What it recognizes is unknown. A patient was excluded if there was uncontrolled infection, other autoimmune disease, pregnancy or lactation. Amplification of TCR beta CDR3 regions was performed using RNA transcripts as template. The primer set for the first-round RT-PCR of the TCR CDR3 was HTBI. One entry per CDR3 protein, called by TCRdb with MiXCR from the multiplex PCR reads. Of 380,000 or so distinct CDR3 sequences in the sample, over 15% were seen once. This sample was taken from a study of T cells in Graves' hyperthyroidism and ophthalmopathy. Study-wide background: Peripheral blood was acquired at first diagnosis, ahead of any therapy whatsoever. The study's findings and limits: Ophthalmopathy onset followed model prediction by a median about 6.9 months. Most expanded thyroid clonotypes above 0.001 recurred in blood.

The CDR3 consists of 15 residues. The V and J ends lost 9 bases and 8 bases respectively, with 25 bases between them. The clonotype comes from a woman in her late teens or twenties with Graves' hyperthyroidism. Sequences were obtained from blood. The J gene is TRBJ1-2, the V gene TRBV12-3 or TRBV12-4; D is unclear. CDR3 in DNA: TGTGCCAGTCTTAGACCGGGAGACCTGAGCCTGGGCTACACCTTC. Translated: CASLRPGDLSLGYTF.